What follows are 9 T cell receptor beta chains derived from one specimen sequenced in a study of cytomegalovirus exposure and HLA in healthy donors. The PCR employed 60 Vbeta primers together with 13 Jbeta primers. Clones were read by immunoSEQ multiplex PCR, and TCRdb kept only the in-frame ones, dropping some. The sample includes about 160,000 clones, roughly 80% of them seen just once. Sequenced: PBMCs. The receptors derive from a woman in her twenties or thirties in good health and CMV-seronegative.

V usage is TRBV2 and J usage is TRBJ1-2, with no clear D. V shed 8 bases and J shed 4 bases, with 14 bases lying between them. CDR1 and CDR2 (germline): SNHLY, FYNNEI. The CDR3 runs to 13 residues. Here the CDR3 reads CASFNRGGYGYTF. The CDR3 DNA is TGTGCCAGCTTCAACCGGGGAGGCTATGGCTACACCTTC. The full variable domain, with the rest looked up from reference TRBV2 and TRBJ1-2, is EPEVTQTPSHQVTQMGQEVILRCVPISNHLYFYWYRQILGQKVEFLVSFYNNEISEKSEIFDDQFSVERPDGSNFTLKIRSTKLEDSAMYFCASFNRGGYGYTFGSGTRLTVV.

Only one count was recorded for this clone. J is TRBJ2-1 and V is TRBV19; the D gene is possibly TRBD2 (6 bases). Trimming cost V 7 bases and J 2 bases, with 15 bases left between them. The CDR3 runs to 15 residues. Germline values: CDR1 LNHDA, CDR2 SQIVND (reference sequence). CDR3 sequence: CASNVGTGAYNEQFF. CDR3 coding DNA: TGTGCCAGTAATGTCGGGACTGGCGCCTACAATGAGCAGTTCTTC.

This clone was observed a handful of times. V usage is TRBV28 and J usage is TRBJ2-7; 7 nucleotides match TRBD2. Germline V gene sequence: CDR1 MDHEN, CDR2 SYDVKM. Trimming removed 4 bases from V and 2 bases from J; junction bases left unmatched: 8. CDR3 length equals 15 residues. The CDR3 protein is CASSSLLGGAYEQYF. DNA for the CDR3: TGTGCCAGCAGTTCCCTCCTGGGAGGGGCCTACGAGCAGTACTTC.

V usage is TRBV5-6 and J usage is TRBJ2-4; D remains ambiguous. Between the trimmed V and J ends, which lost 4 bases and 0 bases, there was a span of 14 bases. CDR3 length: 16 amino acids. From germline, CDR1 is SGHDT and CDR2 YYEEEE. For the CDR3, the DNA is TGTGCCAGCAGCCTAAGACAAGAACTAGCCAAAAACATTCAGTACTTC. Protein sequence: CASSLRQELAKNIQYF.

The CDR3 here is CASSEGSRGQVLGQYF. DNA of the CDR3: TGTGCCAGCAGTGAAGGCAGCAGGGGGCAAGTGTTGGGGCAGTACTTC. The chain couples TRBV2 to TRBJ2-7, with TRBD1 matching over 8 bases. Per germline, CDR1 SNHLY and CDR2 FYNNEI. V lost 1 base, J lost 9 bases, and 14 bases stayed unmatched. This CDR3 comprises 16 residues. The entire variable domain, with the rest obtained from reference TRBV2 and TRBJ2-7, is as follows: EPEVTQTPSHQVTQMGQEVILRCVPISNHLYFYWYRQILGQKVEFLVSFYNNEISEKSEIFDDQFSVERPDGSNFTLKIRSTKLEDSAMYFCASSEGSRGQVLGQYFGPGTRLTVT.

The rearrangement joins TRBV7-9 to TRBJ2-7; 7 bases map to TRBD1. Trimming removed 3 bases from V and 7 bases from J; junction bases left unmatched: 6. Germline loops: CDR1 SEHNR, CDR2 FQNEAQ (reference sequence). This CDR3 is 13 amino acids long. CDR3 protein: CASSFPGTEEQYF. Here the CDR3 DNA reads TGTGCCAGCAGCTTCCCCGGGACAGAGGAGCAGTACTTC.

Notes on this clone: A read error may produce the germline difference seen at one junction end. The chain couples TRBV7-9 to TRBJ1-2; 7 bases fit TRBD1. Germline CDR1 reads SEHNR; CDR2 reads FQNEAQ (reference sequence). This CDR3 contains 17 residues. The CDR3 DNA sequence: TGTTCCAGCAGCTCGCGGCGGGTTCCCGGGACAGTCATAGGCTACACCTTC. Amino acids: CSSSSRRVPGTVIGYTF.

The chain recombines TRBV11-2 with TRBJ1-6; tentative D call: TRBD1 (5 bases). CDR3 length: 14 amino acids. The V end lost 5 bases, the J end lost 7 bases, and 12 bases lay between the germline ends. Germline V lookup: CDR1 SGHAT, CDR2 FQNNGV. Here the CDR3 DNA reads TGTGCCAGCAGCGAGGGACTATTAAATTCACCCCTCCACTTT. It is translated as CASSEGLLNSPLHF.

The chain carries TRBV28 and TRBJ2-7; the D is unclear. This CDR3 region has 14 residues. Trimming stripped 2 bases from V and 3 bases from J, with 11 bases between. CDR1 is MDHEN, CDR2 SYDVKM, per germline. CDR3 sequence (DNA): TGTGCCAGCAGTTTAATTGAGAACCGCTACGAGCAGTACTTC. Protein: CASSLIENRYEQYF.